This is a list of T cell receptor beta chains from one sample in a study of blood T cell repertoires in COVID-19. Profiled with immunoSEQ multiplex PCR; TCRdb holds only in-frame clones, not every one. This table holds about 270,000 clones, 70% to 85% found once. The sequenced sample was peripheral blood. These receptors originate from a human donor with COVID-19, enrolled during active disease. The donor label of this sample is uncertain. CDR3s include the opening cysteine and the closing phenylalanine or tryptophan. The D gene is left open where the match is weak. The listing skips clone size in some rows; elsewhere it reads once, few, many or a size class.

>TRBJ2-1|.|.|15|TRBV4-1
TGCGCCAGCAGCCAAGATGCCACACTAGGAGCTGAGCAGTTCTTC
CASSQDATLGAEQFF
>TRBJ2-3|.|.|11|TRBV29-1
TGCAGCGTTCAGAGCACAGATACGCAGTATTTT
CSVQSTDTQYF
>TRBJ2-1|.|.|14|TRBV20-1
TGCAGTGCTAGTGGTGGGGCAGGGTTGAATGAGCAGTTCTTC
CSASGGAGLNEQFF
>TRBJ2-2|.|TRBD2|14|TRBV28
TGTGCCAGCAGGGGACTAGCGAACACCGGGGAGCTGTTTTTT
CASRGLANTGELFF
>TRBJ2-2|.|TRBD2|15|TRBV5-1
TGCGCCACCACCGGGGGGGTGGCGAACACCGGGGAGCTGTTTTTT
CATTGGVANTGELFF
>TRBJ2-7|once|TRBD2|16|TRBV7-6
TGTGCCAGCAGCTTAGGGAGTGGACTAGTTTCCTACGAGCAGTACTTC
CASSLGSGLVSYEQYF
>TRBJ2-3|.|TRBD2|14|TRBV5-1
TGCGCCAGCAGCCCCGGACTAGCGGCGGATACGCAGTATTTT
CASSPGLAADTQYF
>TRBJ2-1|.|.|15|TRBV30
TGTGCCTGGAGTGTTGGAGGGCCGAGCTACAATGAGCAGTTCTTC
CAWSVGGPSYNEQFF
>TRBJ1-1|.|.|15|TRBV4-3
TGCGCCAGCAGCCAAGAATCGCGGGGAGGGACTGAAGCTTTCTTT
CASSQESRGGTEAFF
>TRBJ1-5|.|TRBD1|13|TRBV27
TGTGCCAGCAGAATGACAGGGACTCAGCCCCAGCATTTT
CASRMTGTQPQHF
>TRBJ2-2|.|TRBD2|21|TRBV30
TGTGCCTGGAGTGTACTGTTTATTGGGGCTAGCGGGAGGGATTCCACCGGGGAGCTGTTTTTT
CAWSVLFIGASGRDSTGELFF
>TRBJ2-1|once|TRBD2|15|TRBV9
TGTGCCAGCAGCGTAGTTGGTAGCGGGGGTAATGAGCAGTTCTTC
CASSVVGSGGNEQFF
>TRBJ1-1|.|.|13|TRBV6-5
TGTGCCAGCAGTTACTCGGAGCTGACTGAAGCTTTCTTT
CASSYSELTEAFF
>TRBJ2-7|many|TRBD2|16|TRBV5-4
TGTGCCAGCAGCTTGGGGGGACTAGCGAGTGACTACGAGCAGTACTTC
CASSLGGLASDYEQYF
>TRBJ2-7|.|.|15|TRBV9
TGTGCCAGCAGCGTCCGGGACTGGGGACCCTACGAGCAGTACTTC
CASSVRDWGPYEQYF
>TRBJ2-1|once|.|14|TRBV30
TGTGCCTGGAGTGTAAATTGGGCAAGCAATGAGCAGTTCTTC
CAWSVNWASNEQFF
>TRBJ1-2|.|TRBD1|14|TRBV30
TGTGCCTGGAGGGAATTGGGACAGTTCTATGGCTACACCTTC
CAWRELGQFYGYTF
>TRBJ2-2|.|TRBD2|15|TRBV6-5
TGTGCCAGCAGTTTCGGACTAGTAGAGACCGGGGAGCTGTTTTTT
CASSFGLVETGELFF
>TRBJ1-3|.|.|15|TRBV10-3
TGTGCCATCAGTGGTAACCCGGCGGCTGGAAACACCATATATTTT
CAISGNPAAGNTIYF
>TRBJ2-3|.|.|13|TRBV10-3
TGTGCCATCAGTGTAGTGCGCACAGATACGCAGTATTTT
CAISVVRTDTQYF
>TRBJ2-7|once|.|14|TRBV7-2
TGTGCCAGCAGCCTAACGAGGGGGAGCTACGAGCAGTACTTC
CASSLTRGSYEQYF
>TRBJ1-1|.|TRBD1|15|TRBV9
TGTGCCAGCAGCGAAGGGACAGGGCGTTGGGCTGAAGCTTTCTTT
CASSEGTGRWAEAFF
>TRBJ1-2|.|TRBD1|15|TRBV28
TGTGCCAGCAGTTTACGGACAGGGCGAACCTATGGCTACACCTTC
CASSLRTGRTYGYTF
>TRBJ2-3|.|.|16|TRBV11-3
TGTGCCAGCAGCTTAGAGGGCGGGAACACCCCCGATACGCAGTATTTT
CASSLEGGNTPDTQYF
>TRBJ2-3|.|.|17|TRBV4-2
TGTGCCAGCAGCCAAGGGGTGCAAGGGGGACACACAGATACGCAGTATTTT
CASSQGVQGGHTDTQYF
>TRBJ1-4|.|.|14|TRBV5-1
TGCGCCAGCAGCCGCCGGGACAACGGAGAAAAACTGTTTTTT
CASSRRDNGEKLFF
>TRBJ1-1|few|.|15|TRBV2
TGTGCCAGCAGTCCCCGGACAATCATGAACACTGAAGCTTTCTTT
CASSPRTIMNTEAFF
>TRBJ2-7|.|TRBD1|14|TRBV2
TGTGCCAGCAGTGCGGGACAGGTAGTCTACGAGCAGTACTTC
CASSAGQVVYEQYF
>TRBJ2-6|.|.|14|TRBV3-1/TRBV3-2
TGTGCCAGCTTCTCGGGGTCTGGGGCCAACGTCCTGACTTTC
CASFSGSGANVLTF
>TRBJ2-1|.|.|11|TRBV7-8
TGTGCCAGCAGCCACTCCTTTGGAGAGTTCTTC
CASSHSFGEFF
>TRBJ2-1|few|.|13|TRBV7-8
TGTGCCAGCAGCCCCGGGGACTACAATGAGCAGTTCTTC
CASSPGDYNEQFF
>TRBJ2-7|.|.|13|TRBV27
TGTGCCAGCAGTTTTCAGGCCTCCTACGAGCAGTACTTC
CASSFQASYEQYF
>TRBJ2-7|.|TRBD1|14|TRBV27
TGTGCGTCACGAGGGCAGGGGGTATCCTACGAGCAGTACTTC
CASRGQGVSYEQYF
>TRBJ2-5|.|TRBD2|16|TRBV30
TGTGCCTGGAGTTCTATGGTAGCGGGAGGGCGAGAGACCCAGTACTTC
CAWSSMVAGGRETQYF
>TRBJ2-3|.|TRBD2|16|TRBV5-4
TGTGCCAGCAGCTTGTTGGCTAGCGGACGCACAGATACGCAGTATTTT
CASSLLASGRTDTQYF